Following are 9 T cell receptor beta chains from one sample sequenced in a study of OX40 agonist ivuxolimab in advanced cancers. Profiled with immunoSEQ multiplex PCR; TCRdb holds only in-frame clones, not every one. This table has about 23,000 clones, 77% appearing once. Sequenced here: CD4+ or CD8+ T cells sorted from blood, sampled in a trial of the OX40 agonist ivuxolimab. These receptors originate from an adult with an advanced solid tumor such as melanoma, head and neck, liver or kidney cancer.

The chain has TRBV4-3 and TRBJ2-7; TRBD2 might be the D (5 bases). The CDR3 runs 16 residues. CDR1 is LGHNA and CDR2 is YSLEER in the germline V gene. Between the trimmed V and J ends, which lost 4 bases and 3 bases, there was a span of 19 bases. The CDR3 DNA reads TGCGCCAGCAGCCCGACCCTAGCAGCCCACCACTACGAGCAGTACTTC. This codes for CASSPTLAAHHYEQYF.

The CDR3 sequence is CAWVLAGATDTQYF. CDR3 DNA sequence: TGTGCCTGGGTACTAGCGGGGGCCACAGATACGCAGTATTTT. The V gene is TRBV30, the J gene TRBJ2-3; 11 nucleotides align to TRBD2. With V trimmed by 5 bases and J by 2 bases, 3 bases remained unmatched. Germline V gene data show CDR1 as GTSNPN and CDR2 as SVGIG (reference sequence). The CDR3 loop spans 14 amino acids.

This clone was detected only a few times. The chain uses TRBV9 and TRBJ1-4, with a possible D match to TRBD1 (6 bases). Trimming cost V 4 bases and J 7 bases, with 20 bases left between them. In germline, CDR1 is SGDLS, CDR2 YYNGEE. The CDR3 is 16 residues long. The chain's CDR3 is CASSPGTVQGGEKLFF. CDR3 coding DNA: TGTGCCAGCAGCCCCGGGACCGTCCAAGGGGGTGAAAAACTGTTTTTT.

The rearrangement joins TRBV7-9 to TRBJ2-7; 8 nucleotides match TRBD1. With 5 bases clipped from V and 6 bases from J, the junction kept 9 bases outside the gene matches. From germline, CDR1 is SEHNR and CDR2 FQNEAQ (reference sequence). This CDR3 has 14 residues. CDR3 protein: CASSQGQGAGEQYF. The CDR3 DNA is TGTGCCAGCAGCCAGGGCCAGGGGGCAGGCGAGCAGTACTTC.

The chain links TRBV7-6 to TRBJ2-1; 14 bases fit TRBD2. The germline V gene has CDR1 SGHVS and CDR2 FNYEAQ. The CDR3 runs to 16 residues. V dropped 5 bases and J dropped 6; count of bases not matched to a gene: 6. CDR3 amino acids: CASSRSGTSGSNEQFF. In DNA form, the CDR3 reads TGTGCCAGCAGCCGAAGTGGGACTAGCGGGAGCAATGAGCAGTTCTTC.

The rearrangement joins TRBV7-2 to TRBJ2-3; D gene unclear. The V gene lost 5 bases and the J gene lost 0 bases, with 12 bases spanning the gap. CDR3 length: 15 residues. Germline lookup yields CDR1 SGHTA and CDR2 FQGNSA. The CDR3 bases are TGTGCCAGCAGCGTAAGGCCTTGGAGCACAGATACGCAGTATTTT. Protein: CASSVRPWSTDTQYF.

Here the CDR3 DNA reads TGTGCCAGCAGTGAAGGAGGCCCATCGTCTGGCTACACCTTC. Translated: CASSEGGPSSGYTF. The chain links TRBV2 to TRBJ1-2; unclear D gene. Per the germline V gene, CDR1 is SNHLY and CDR2 is FYNNEI. The CDR3 length is 14 residues. Trimming pared 1 base from V and 7 bases from J, leaving 13 bases between.

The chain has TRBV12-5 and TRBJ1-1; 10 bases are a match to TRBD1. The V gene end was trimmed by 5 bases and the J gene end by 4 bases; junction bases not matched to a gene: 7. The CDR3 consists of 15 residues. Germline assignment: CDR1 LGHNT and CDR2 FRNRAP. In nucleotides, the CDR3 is TGTGCTAGTGGTAGACCCGGGACAGGGGCCACTGAAGCTTTCTTT. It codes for CASGRPGTGATEAFF.

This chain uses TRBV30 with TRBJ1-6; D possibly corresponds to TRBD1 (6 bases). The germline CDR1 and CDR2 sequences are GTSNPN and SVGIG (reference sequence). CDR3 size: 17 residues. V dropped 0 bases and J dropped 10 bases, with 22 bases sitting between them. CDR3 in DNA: TGTGCCTGGAGTGTACGAATCGGGCCGGACAGCGCCTCACCCCTCCACTTT. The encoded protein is CAWSVRIGPDSASPLHF.